A single sample is the source of the 27 T cell receptor beta chains below, sequenced in a study of cytomegalovirus exposure and HLA in healthy donors. Vbeta (60) and Jbeta (13) primers were used in the PCR. The method was immunoSEQ multiplex PCR; TCRdb's version includes in-frame clones alone and lacks a portion of them. The repertoire includes a few hundred thousand clones, about four fifths of them detected once, and around 0.33% sits in the top ten. Material: PBMCs. These receptors were taken from a girl aged 2 to 9 in good health and CMV-seronegative.

V is TRBV28 and J is TRBJ2-7; 11 bases match TRBD2. Unmatched junction bases numbered 8, after V lost 2 bases and J lost 2 bases. Looked up from germline, CDR1 is MDHEN and CDR2 is SYDVKM. CDR3 size: 17 residues. DNA of the CDR3: TGTGCCAGCAGTTTACTCTATAGCGGGGGGGCCCCCTACGAGCAGTACTTC. This codes for CASSLLYSGGAPYEQYF. Full variable domain (outside the CDR3, taken from reference TRBV28 and TRBJ2-7): DVKVTQSSRYLVKRTGEKVFLECVQDMDHENMFWYRQDPGLGLRLIYFSYDVKMKEKGDIPEGYSVSREKKERFSLILESASTNQTSMYLCASSLLYSGGAPYEQYFGPGTRLTVT.

The chain employs TRBV7-9 and TRBJ1-4; 10 nucleotides agree with TRBD1. CDR3 size: 18 residues. V was pared by 5 bases and J by 0 bases, with 9 bases of the junction left unmatched. Germline loops: CDR1 SEHNR, CDR2 FQNEAQ (reference sequence). The chain's CDR3 is CASSPGTGVIATNEKLFF. In DNA, the CDR3 is TGTGCCAGCAGCCCTGGGACAGGGGTAATTGCAACTAATGAAAAACTGTTTTTT.

This sequence joins TRBV11-2 and TRBJ2-5; D possibly corresponds to TRBD2 (5 bases). V lost 0 bases to trimming and J lost 5 bases, with 10 bases between them. CDR1 is SGHAT and CDR2 is FQNNGV in the germline V gene. There are 14 residues in the CDR3. The CDR3: CASSLDTGSETQYF. The CDR3 bases are TGTGCCAGCAGCTTAGATACGGGGTCGGAGACCCAGTACTTC.

The CDR3 is CASSWGLRGGQPQHF. DNA of the CDR3: TGTGCCAGCAGCTGGGGTCTCAGGGGCGGACAGCCCCAGCATTTT. The chain couples TRBV28 to TRBJ1-5; tentative D call: TRBD1 (6 bases). The CDR3 is 15 residues long. V lost 6 bases and J 7 bases, leaving 19 bases between the germline ends. Germline V CDR1 and CDR2: MDHEN, SYDVKM.

This sequence joins TRBV5-1 and TRBJ1-5, with 7 positions matching TRBD1. J gave up 2 bases and V 4 bases, and 6 bases lay outside the gene matches. The CDR3 has 15 amino acids. Germline CDR1 and CDR2: SGHRS and YFSETQ. CDR3 in amino acids: CASSTTGVGNQPQHF. CDR3 DNA: TGCGCCAGCAGCACTACAGGGGTCGGCAATCAGCCCCAGCATTTT.

The chain couples TRBV28 to TRBJ2-5, with 13 bases identical to TRBD2. The V gene end was trimmed by 7 bases and the J gene end by 3 bases; junction bases not matched to a gene: 2. The germline V gene has CDR1 MDHEN and CDR2 SYDVKM. The CDR3 sequence is 14 residues long. The CDR3 reads CASMTSGGKETQYF. CDR3 DNA sequence: TGTGCCAGCATGACTAGCGGGGGGAAAGAGACCCAGTACTTC.

About this clone: Other DNA sequences from this sample encode an identical CDR3 as well. The chain joins TRBV7-2 to TRBJ1-2; tentatively, D is TRBD1 (6 bases). The CDR3 loop spans 15 amino acids. V was clipped by 0 bases and J by 4 bases, with 12 bases between them. From germline, CDR1 is SGHTA and CDR2 FQGNSA. CDR3 bases: TGTGCCAGCAGCTTAGCCCCGGGACAATCCTATGGCTACACCTTC. This sequence encodes CASSLAPGQSYGYTF.

The gene calls are TRBV28 and TRBJ2-2; TRBD1 matches at 9 bases. Germline V CDR1 and CDR2: MDHEN, SYDVKM. Trimming took 6 bases from V and 4 from J; bases not matched to a gene: 3. CDR3 size: 14 residues. The CDR3 DNA reads TGTGCCAGCAGACCGGGACAGGGCACCGGGGAGCTGTTTTTT. Translation gives CASRPGQGTGELFF. The whole variable domain, remainder taken from reference TRBV28 and TRBJ2-2, is DVKVTQSSRYLVKRTGEKVFLECVQDMDHENMFWYRQDPGLGLRLIYFSYDVKMKEKGDIPEGYSVSREKKERFSLILESASTNQTSMYLCASRPGQGTGELFFGEGSRLTVL.

V gene TRBV28 combines with J gene TRBJ1-6; the D gene is possibly TRBD1 (6 bases). The CDR3 is made up of 15 amino acids. Germline CDR1 is MDHEN and CDR2 is SYDVKM. V lost 1 base and J 10 bases, leaving 14 bases between the germline ends. CDR3 in amino acids: CASSLSPGANSPLHF. Here the CDR3 DNA reads TGTGCCAGCAGTTTATCGCCAGGGGCCAACTCACCCCTCCACTTT.

This rearrangement joins TRBV28 to TRBJ1-2; 9 bases line up with TRBD1. The germline gives CDR1 MDHEN, CDR2 SYDVKM. With V trimmed by 5 bases and J by 4 bases, 11 bases remained unmatched. This CDR3 has 16 residues. Written as DNA, the CDR3 is TGTGCCAGCAGTCCACCCGGGACAGGGTCTGCCTATGGCTACACCTTC. Its translation is CASSPPGTGSAYGYTF.

The chain employs TRBV18 and TRBJ2-1; no definite D call. The length of the CDR3 is 15 residues. Germline values: CDR1 KGHSH, CDR2 LQKENI. The V and J ends lost 1 base and 6 bases respectively, with 13 bases between them. In nucleotides, the CDR3 is TGTGCCAGCTCACCACAACCGGGTTCATCCAATGAGCAGTTCTTC. Translating it yields CASSPQPGSSNEQFF.

This clone was observed a few times. V and J are TRBV18 and TRBJ1-1; D unclear. Trimming left V 0 bases short and J 1 base short, with 9 bases between. Germline lookup yields CDR1 KGHSH and CDR2 LQKENI. The CDR3 loop spans 15 amino acids. The CDR3 reads CASSPPRDGNTEAFF. Written as DNA, the CDR3 is TGTGCCAGCTCACCACCGAGGGATGGGAACACTGAAGCTTTCTTT.

The chain links TRBV28 to TRBJ2-5; 9 bases line up with TRBD2. Germline V lookup: CDR1 MDHEN, CDR2 SYDVKM. The CDR3 is made up of 15 amino acids. With 6 bases clipped from V and 3 bases from J, the junction kept 8 bases outside the gene matches. CDR3 sequence: CASSLPGTSKETQYF. The CDR3 coding sequence is TGTGCCAGCAGCTTACCCGGGACTAGCAAAGAGACCCAGTACTTC.

This clone was recorded a few times. V gene TRBV9 combines with J gene TRBJ2-2; D is possibly TRBD1 (6 bases). The CDR3 covers 15 residues. The germline V gene has CDR1 SGDLS and CDR2 YYNGEE. V was trimmed by 4 bases and J by 5 bases, leaving 15 bases between them. The CDR3 DNA follows: TGTGCCAGCAGCCCCCGGGCAGGGGAGACCGGGGAGCTGTTTTTT. Amino acid sequence: CASSPRAGETGELFF.

The CDR3, as DNA: TGTGCCAGCAGGTCTAGACTAGCGGGAAGGACAGATACGCAGTATTTT. Translated, it gives CASRSRLAGRTDTQYF. This sequence joins TRBV2 and TRBJ2-3; TRBD2 aligns across 11 bases. This CDR3 has 16 residues. Trimming cost V 6 bases and J 3 bases; bases outside gene matches: 8. CDR1 and CDR2 from the germline V gene are SNHLY and FYNNEI.

Turning to this clone: A read error may account for a junction end that differs from germline. The V gene is TRBV4-1, the J gene TRBJ2-7; the D gene is possibly TRBD2 (6 bases). The CDR3 covers 13 residues. The germline V gene encodes CDR1 MGHRA and CDR2 YSYEKL. CDR3 in DNA: TGCGCCAATTTCAAGTTATTACTTAGGGACTCAAACTTC. Translation gives CANFKLLLRDSNF.

The chain employs TRBV13 and TRBJ2-2; 14 bases line up with TRBD2. Germline CDR1 reads PRHDT; CDR2 reads FYEKMQ (reference sequence). CDR3 length equals 15 residues. Germline trimming cut 4 bases from V and 6 bases from J; bases unmatched to any gene: 1. The DNA of the CDR3 is TGTGCCAGCAGCTGGACTAGCGGGGGGCCCGGGGAGCTGTTTTTT. It codes for CASSWTSGGPGELFF.

The gene calls are TRBV10-3 and TRBJ1-1, with D possibly being TRBD1 (5 bases). The CDR3 totals 14 residues. Germline CDR1 reads ENHRY; CDR2 reads SYGVKD. Trimming stripped 5 bases from V and 1 base from J, with 11 bases between. The chain's CDR3 is CAISPTTGNTEAFF. CDR3 DNA sequence: TGTGCCATCAGTCCTACTACAGGGAACACTGAAGCTTTCTTT.

The rearrangement uses TRBV5-1 and TRBJ2-5, with D unclear. The CDR3 covers 11 residues. Germline CDR1 reads SGHRS; CDR2 reads YFSETQ. The V end lost 8 bases, the J end lost 3 bases, and 8 bases lay between the germline ends. The CDR3: CASRVEETQYF. The CDR3 coding sequence is TGCGCCAGTCGCGTGGAAGAGACCCAGTACTTC.

V and J are TRBV28 and TRBJ1-1; D is uncertain. The ends were cut back, 6 bases at V and 11 bases at J, with 13 bases in the middle. The CDR3 contains 11 residues. Per germline, CDR1 MDHEN and CDR2 SYDVKM. The CDR3: CASSPRSGAFF. The CDR3 nucleotides read TGTGCCAGCAGCCCGAGGAGCGGGGCTTTCTTT.

This clone has more than one count but fewer than ten. The chain is built from TRBV5-1 and TRBJ2-5; possibly TRBD1 for D (6 bases). Between the trimmed V and J ends, which lost 2 bases and 3 bases, there was a span of 8 bases. The CDR3 loop spans 13 amino acids. Germline assignment: CDR1 SGHRS and CDR2 YFSETQ. This CDR3 reads CASSLNREETQYF. The CDR3 DNA reads as TGCGCCAGCAGCTTAAACAGGGAAGAGACCCAGTACTTC.

A word on this clone: At the DNA level, this CDR3 is encoded by other sequences in the same sample as well. The chain has TRBV5-4 and TRBJ2-7, with 12 bases identical to TRBD1. The germline CDR1 and CDR2 sequences are SGHNT and YYREEE (reference sequence). With 3 bases clipped from V and 4 bases from J, the junction kept 2 bases outside the gene matches. The CDR3 contains 14 residues. The CDR3 nucleotides are TGTGCCAGCAGCTCGGGACAGGGGGCTTACGAGCAGTACTTC. Protein sequence: CASSSGQGAYEQYF.

The rearrangement uses TRBV4-1 and TRBJ2-5; TRBD2 might be the D (6 bases). V lost 0 bases and J 5 bases, leaving 10 bases between the germline ends. The germline CDR1 and CDR2 sequences are MGHRA and YSYEKL. The CDR3 is made up of 14 amino acids. The CDR3, as DNA: TGCGCCAGCAGCCAAGAGGAGGGGAGGGAGACCCAGTACTTC. It codes for CASSQEEGRETQYF.

V is TRBV7-9 and J is TRBJ2-7; tentative D call: TRBD1 (5 bases). Trimming removed 2 bases at V and 3 bases at J, with 20 bases between. Germline values: CDR1 SEHNR, CDR2 FQNEAQ (reference sequence). The CDR3 runs 17 residues. The CDR3 loop is CASSLTGNSKFYYEQYF. The CDR3, as DNA: TGTGCCAGCAGCTTAACAGGAAATTCGAAGTTCTACTACGAGCAGTACTTC.

This clone was counted a few times. V usage is TRBV25-1 and J usage is TRBJ1-1, with 10 bases identical to TRBD1. Losses at the gene ends were 2 bases for V and 6 bases for J; bases not matched to a gene: 0. The CDR3 has 13 amino acids. Germline V gene sequence: CDR1 MGHDK, CDR2 SYGVNS. The CDR3 region is CASSEGQGAEAFF. The CDR3 DNA is TGTGCCAGCAGTGAAGGACAGGGGGCTGAAGCTTTCTTT.

The rearrangement links TRBV19 to TRBJ1-2; D remains unclear. This CDR3 has 12 amino acids. Germline CDR1 reads LNHDA; CDR2 reads SQIVND (reference sequence). Trimming removed 3 bases at V and 4 bases at J, with 6 bases between. The CDR3 DNA sequence: TGTGCCAGTAGTATCGAGTTCTATGGCTACACCTTC. As protein: CASSIEFYGYTF.

The chain couples TRBV5-1 to TRBJ2-6; 14 bases fit TRBD2. The J segment lost 1 base and the V segment lost 5 bases, leaving 11 bases of the junction unmatched. CDR3 length: 20 amino acids. Germline values: CDR1 SGHRS, CDR2 YFSETQ. CDR3 amino acids: CASSQIQGTSGGSGANVLTF. In nucleotides, the CDR3 is TGCGCCAGCAGTCAAATTCAGGGGACTAGCGGGGGATCTGGGGCCAACGTCCTGACTTTC. The complete variable domain, with remaining parts taken from reference TRBV5-1 and TRBJ2-6, reads KAGVTQTPRYLIKTRGQQVTLSCSPISGHRSVSWYQQTPGQGLQFLFEYFSETQRNKGNFPGRFSGRQFSNSRSEMNVSTLELGDSALYLCASSQIQGTSGGSGANVLTFGAGSRLTVL.